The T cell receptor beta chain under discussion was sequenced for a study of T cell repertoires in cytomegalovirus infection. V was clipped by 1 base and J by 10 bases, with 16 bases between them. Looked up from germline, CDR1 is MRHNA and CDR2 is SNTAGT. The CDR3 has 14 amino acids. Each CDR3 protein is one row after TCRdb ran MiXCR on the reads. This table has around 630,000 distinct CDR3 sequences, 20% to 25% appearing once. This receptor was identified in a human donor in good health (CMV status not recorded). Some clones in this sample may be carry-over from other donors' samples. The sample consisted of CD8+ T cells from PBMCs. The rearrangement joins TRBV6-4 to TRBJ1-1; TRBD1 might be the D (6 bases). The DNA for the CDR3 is TGTGCCAGCAGTGACTTCCCGTCAGGGGATGGAGCTTTCTTT. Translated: CASSDFPSGDGAFF.